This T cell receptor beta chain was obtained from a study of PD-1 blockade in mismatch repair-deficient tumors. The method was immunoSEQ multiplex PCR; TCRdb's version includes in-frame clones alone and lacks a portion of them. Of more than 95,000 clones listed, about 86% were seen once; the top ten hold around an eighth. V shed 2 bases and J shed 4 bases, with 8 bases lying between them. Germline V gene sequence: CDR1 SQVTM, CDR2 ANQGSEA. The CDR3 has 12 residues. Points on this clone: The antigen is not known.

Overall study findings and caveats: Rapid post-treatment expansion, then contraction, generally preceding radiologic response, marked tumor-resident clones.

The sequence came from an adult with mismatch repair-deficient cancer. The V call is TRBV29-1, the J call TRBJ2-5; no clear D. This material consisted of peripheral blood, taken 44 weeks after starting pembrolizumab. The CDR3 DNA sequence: TGCAGCGTTGAAATATTCTTAGAGACCCAGTACTTC. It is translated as CSVEIFLETQYF.